A single T cell receptor (beta chain) is shown here with its context. This clonotype was observed a few times. What antigen it recognizes has not been identified. Qualities for individual bases were not recorded, and no much larger clone is one base off. The germline V gene specifies SGDLS as CDR1 and YYNGEE as CDR2. V ends up 4 bases short and J 5 bases short, with an unmatched junction base count of 6. The CDR3 numbers 15 residues from cysteine through phenylalanine. Just the 45-base CDR3 DNA is kept, in frame starting at base 1. The receptor library was made with RACE. TCRdb lists the instrument as NextSeq 500. During library preparation, unique molecular identifiers were attached to individual cDNA molecules so that TCRs could be counted in a quantitative, reproducible way. Each blood RNA sample was used to sequence both TCR alpha and TCR beta chains. Turning to the authors' computational methods: A median of about 100,000 TCRs per sample was observed, with a range of about 20,000 to 750,000. V, J and CDR3 annotation of the TCR reads was carried out using the Decombinator software suite. For PS versus PT1 abundance plots, all samples were subsampled to the same number of TCRs (28,000). TCRs were defined as expanded if absent before sensitization and observed at least eight times at the 2-week time point. TCRdb redid the processing of the public reads, applying fastp at Q25 and MiXCR, and retained in-frame beta chains. Rows with a matching CDR3 protein are joined into one entry that keeps the most common DNA and genes. TCRdb's processing, not the authors' own work, is the source of the V and J calls. This sample lists about 120,000 distinct CDR3 sequences; around 15% were detected once. The ten largest clones capture about 0.85% of the sample.

The sample is drawn from a study of human T cells and chemical hapten exposure (dated by TCRdb to about 2021). General notes on the study: For sensitization, 2% DPC in acetone was applied to a roughly 2 cm by roughly 2 cm area of upper inner arm skin. Throughout the roughly 23-week study period, patients were also given weekly therapeutic DPC doses on the scalp. Patch testing was done on the upper back using Finn chambers containing 0.01% DPC, and results were scored after 6 days according to International Contact Dermatitis Research Group standards. The mostly female patient cohort included alopecia areata with under or over 50% scalp involvement, alopecia totalis and alopecia universalis. The libraries were sequenced as a pool, and the TCR yield per sample differed mostly because of small variations in library volumes within the pool. In alopecia patients, the study followed how the peripheral blood TCR repertoire changed in vivo over primary and secondary sensitization to diphenylcyclopropenone (DPC), a hapten. Blood samples were taken from patients before sensitization (week 0) and then at 2, 6 and about 24 weeks after DPC sensitization. Blood for TCR sequencing was provided by twenty-nine alopecia patients at one to four time points (pre-sensitization, 2, 6 and 24 weeks).

On the study overall, not on this receptor specifically: Repeated subsampling changed both the strength of the expansion versus patch-test correlation and the threshold at which the correlation became significant. Because every patient had alopecia, a presumed autoimmune disease, the patients' immune response might differ from that of healthy individuals. The number of PT1 expanded TCRs positively correlated with patch test score, significant at thresholds 8, 16 and 32 but not 4. No change with DPC sensitization was found in the number of TCRs above 1 in 1000 frequency, and no evidence of global repertoire structure alterations was found. Significantly more large CDR3 similarity clusters were formed by expanded TCRs than by pre-sensitization or healthy control sets, consistent with antigen-driven responses.

Taken with the paper, the label for time point translates to: patch test 1, 2 weeks after DPC sensitization. Interpreted using the paper, the treatment or condition label stands for: therapeutic diphenylcyclopropenone sensitization with weekly scalp DPC. At each patch-test visit, blood was drawn before the patch test was applied. Eligible patients were aged 18 to 70, diagnosed with alopecia, deemed suitable for DPC therapy, and excluded if pregnant. Total RNA was isolated from unfractionated whole blood collected in Tempus Blood RNA tubes. This clonotype was sampled from a man younger than 35 with alopecia areata. Some clones in this sample may be carry-over from other donors' samples. The V and J segments used are TRBV9 and TRBJ1-6; a stretch of 7 junction bases matches TRBD1. The material sequenced was whole blood, taken in connection with sensitization to the hapten diphenylcyclopropenone (DPC). Here the CDR3 is given as CASSPHRGDNSPLHF. The DNA is TGTGCCAGCAGCCCCCACAGGGGTGATAATTCACCCCTCCACTTT. Outside the CDR3, residues come from the reference TRBV9 and TRBJ1-6 proteins, so the full variable domain is: DSGVTQTPKHLITATGQRVTLRCSPRSGDLSVYWYQQSLDQGLQFLIQYYNGEERAKGNILERFSAQQFPDLHSELNLSSLELGDSALYFCASSPHRGDNSPLHFGNGTRLTVT.